A single sample gave rise to the 19 T cell receptor beta chains below, sequenced in a study of response to subunit inactivated influenza vaccine. TCRdb reprocessed the RT-PCR reads via MiXCR and lists one record per CDR3 protein. The sample includes about 520,000 distinct CDR3 sequences, roughly 25% seen only once; the top ten take approximately 2%. The sequences come from CD4+ T cells sorted from PBMCs, collected 5 days after vaccination. The receptor set was obtained from a middle-aged man who received an inactivated influenza vaccine.

The V gene is TRBV12-3 or TRBV12-4, the J gene TRBJ2-7; D unresolved. The V end lost 5 bases, the J end lost 6 bases, and 14 bases lay between the germline ends. CDR3 size: 13 residues. The CDR3 DNA reads TGTGCCAGCAGTCCGCGATATGGCCTCGAGCAGTACTTC. Its translation: CASSPRYGLEQYF.

This rearrangement joins TRBV12-3 or TRBV12-4 to TRBJ1-2; D is unresolved. Trimming shortened V by 6 bases and J by 2 bases, and 4 bases separated the two germline ends. CDR3 size: 11 residues. The DNA of the CDR3 is TGTGCCAGCAGACTCAACTATGGCTACACCTTC. The encoded protein is CASRLNYGYTF.

The chain employs TRBV7-8 and TRBJ2-5; D remains unclear. The V gene's germline CDR1 is SGHVS and CDR2 FQNEAQ. The CDR3 spans 13 residues. Trimming shortened V by 9 bases and J by 0 bases, and 11 bases separated the two germline ends. The CDR3 DNA reads as TGTGCCAGTCGAGACACTAACCAAGAGACCCAGTACTTC. This gives the protein CASRDTNQETQYF.

This chain links TRBV7-2 with TRBJ2-5; D tentatively reads TRBD1 or TRBD2 (6 bases each). Looked up from germline, CDR1 is SGHTA and CDR2 is FQGNSA. The length of the CDR3 is 14 residues. V lost 5 bases and J lost 1, with 11 bases in between. The CDR3 is CASSGRGAQETQYF. As DNA, the CDR3 is TGTGCCAGCAGCGGTAGGGGGGCCCAAGAGACCCAGTACTTC. Drawing the rest from reference TRBV7-2 and TRBJ2-5, the complete variable domain is GAGVSQSPSNKVTEKGKDVELRCDPISGHTALYWYRQSLGQGLEFLIYFQGNSAPDKSGLPSDRFSAERTGGSVSTLTIQRTQQEDSAVYLCASSGRGAQETQYFGPGTRLLVL.

The chain joins TRBV20-1 to TRBJ1-2; unclear D gene. Trimming pared 6 bases from V and 1 base from J, leaving 9 bases between. This CDR3 comprises 12 residues. Germline CDR1 reads DFQATT; CDR2 reads SNEGSKA (reference sequence). The CDR3 coding sequence is TGCAGTGCGCTGCGGGATAACTATGGCTACACCTTC. Protein product: CSALRDNYGYTF.

This clonotype was counted a few times. V and J are TRBV24-1 and TRBJ1-2, with a possible D match to TRBD1 (6 bases). The length of the CDR3 is 12 residues. Germline assignment: CDR1 KGHDR and CDR2 SFDVKD. V gave up 5 bases and J gave up 8 bases, with 11 bases separating them. CDR3 in amino acids: CATSVAGQGYTF. DNA of the CDR3: TGTGCCACCAGTGTTGCGGGACAAGGCTACACCTTC.

This chain joins TRBV20-1 and TRBJ2-5; 9 bases map to TRBD2. Germline assignment: CDR1 DFQATT and CDR2 SNEGSKA (reference sequence). V lost 4 bases to trimming and J lost 2 bases; unmatched junction nucleotides: 11. The CDR3 is 16 residues long. The CDR3 DNA follows: TGCAGTGCTAATAGCGGGAGCCCAAGACATCAAGAGACCCAGTACTTC. It translates to CSANSGSPRHQETQYF.

The V and J genes are TRBV7-2 and TRBJ2-2; 9 bases align to TRBD1. This CDR3 has 14 residues. J lost 5 bases, V lost 7 bases, and 5 bases had no gene match. CDR1 and CDR2 from the germline V gene are SGHTA and FQGNSA. The CDR3 spells CASIGQGRTGELFF. The CDR3, as DNA: TGTGCCAGCATAGGACAGGGGAGAACCGGGGAGCTGTTTTTT.

This clonotype was seen a handful of times. As DNA, the CDR3 is TGTGCCAGCAGTTACTCGACGGAAAACACCATATATTTT. It encodes CASSYSTENTIYF. The chain recombines TRBV6-5 with TRBJ1-3; D call uncertain. The V gene's germline CDR1 is MNHEY and CDR2 SVGAGI. The CDR3 is made up of 13 amino acids. Trimming took 0 bases from V and 6 from J, leaving 6 bases between them.

This clonotype was counted once. This chain uses TRBV3-1 with TRBJ2-2; TRBD1 aligns across 7 bases. The CDR3 contains 17 residues. The germline CDR1 and CDR2 sequences are LGHDT and YNNKEL (reference sequence). V dropped 2 bases and J dropped 1; count of bases not matched to a gene: 7. The CDR3 protein is CASSQTRTGGNTGELFF. The CDR3 nucleotides read TGTGCCAGCAGCCAAACACGGACAGGCGGGAACACCGGGGAGCTGTTTTTT.

The chain links TRBV19 to TRBJ1-6; D is ambiguous. With 4 bases removed from V and 12 bases from J, the gap between germline ends came to 10 bases. The CDR3 consists of 12 residues. Germline CDR1 LNHDA, CDR2 SQIVND (reference sequence). This CDR3 is CASSKVRRPLHF. The DNA of the CDR3 is TGTGCCAGTAGTAAGGTCAGAAGACCCCTCCACTTT.

The chain uses TRBV29-1 and TRBJ2-3; 8 bases map to TRBD2. The germline V gene has CDR1 SQVTM and CDR2 ANQGSEA. This CDR3 region has 14 residues. Trimming at V came to 2 bases and at J to 2 bases, leaving 3 bases not matched to a gene. The CDR3 region has the DNA TGCAGCGTTGAACCTAGCGGGTACACAGATACGCAGTATTTT. Protein: CSVEPSGYTDTQYF.

This clonotype was found a few times. The chain combines TRBV20-1 with TRBJ2-1; 7 bases fit TRBD2. Per the germline V gene, CDR1 is DFQATT and CDR2 is SNEGSKA (reference sequence). Trimming cost V 0 bases and J 12 bases; bases outside gene matches: 14. The CDR3 has 15 residues. CDR3 bases: TGCAGTGCTAGAGATCCCAGCGGGGCCAACTTAAGGCAGTTCTTC. It specifies CSARDPSGANLRQFF.

This clonotype was observed a few times. The rearrangement joins TRBV5-6 to TRBJ2-1; TRBD1 agrees at 10 bases. Germline trimming cut 0 bases from V and 3 bases from J; bases unmatched to any gene: 9. Germline CDR1 and CDR2: SGHDT and YYEEEE. CDR3 length: 18 residues. The CDR3 region has the DNA TGTGCCAGCAGCTTGGCCAATGTTGGACAGGGGGGCTACAATGAGCAGTTCTTC. Its protein product is CASSLANVGQGGYNEQFF.

The chain has TRBV9 and TRBJ2-7; D not certain. Deletions cut 0 bases from V and 4 bases from J, with 8 bases between. Germline V CDR1 and CDR2: SGDLS, YYNGEE. CDR3 length: 13 amino acids. For the CDR3, the DNA is TGTGCCAGCAGCGTAGGTCAGGAATACGAGCAGTACTTC. Protein product: CASSVGQEYEQYF.

The genes are TRBV20-1 and TRBJ2-7; D perhaps matches TRBD1 (6 bases). V shed 6 bases and J shed 3 bases, with 12 bases lying between them. The CDR3 sequence is 12 residues long. The germline V gene encodes CDR1 DFQATT and CDR2 SNEGSKA (reference sequence). As DNA, the CDR3 is TGCAGTGCCAACAAGGGGGTCTACGAGCAGTACTTC. It encodes CSANKGVYEQYF.

This clonotype was recorded many times. The chain combines TRBV29-1 with TRBJ2-2; D unresolved. The CDR3 is 12 residues long. Germline values: CDR1 SQVTM, CDR2 ANQGSEA. V lost 6 bases to trimming and J lost 6 bases, with 11 bases between them. CDR3 loop: CSVDGVAGELFF. The CDR3 DNA reads TGCAGCGTGGACGGCGTGGCCGGGGAGCTGTTTTTT.

The V gene is TRBV6-1, the J gene TRBJ2-7; 8 nucleotides line up with TRBD2. The CDR3 is 15 residues long. From germline, CDR1 is MNHNS and CDR2 SASEGT. V lost 7 bases, J lost 0 bases, and 8 bases stayed unmatched. CDR3 sequence (DNA): TGTGCCAGCACCAAAGCGGCGGGAGGCTCCTACGAGCAGTACTTC. Its protein is CASTKAAGGSYEQYF.

The gene calls are TRBV6-5 and TRBJ1-2; D is possibly TRBD1 (6 bases). The germline gives CDR1 MNHEY, CDR2 SVGAGI. CDR3 length: 14 amino acids. The germline V and J ends were trimmed by 0 bases and 7 bases, with 12 bases remaining between them. The CDR3 coding sequence is TGTGCCAGCAGTTACTCGAGGGGGAGTGCTGGCTACACCTTC. Protein sequence: CASSYSRGSAGYTF.